These T cell receptor beta chains were read from a single sample in a study of shared clonotypes between healthy human individuals. Measured with immunoSEQ multiplex PCR; TCRdb has only the in-frame clones, and not every one. Seen here are about 2 million clones, 95% observed once, and the top ten hold 0.13%. The sequenced material came from naive CD4+ T cells sorted from blood. These receptors originate from a man aged 18 to 29 in good health. Each CDR3 is given with its conserved first and last residue. D genes are given only for firm matches. Part of the rows lack a size; the others show once, few, many or a class for expanded clones.

.	TRBV5-4	TRBJ1-4	14	.	TGTGCCAGCAGCCCGAAAGAAGGGAACGAAAAACTGTTTTTT	CASSPKEGNEKLFF
.	TRBV28	TRBJ2-4	17	TRBD1	TGTGCCAGCAGCCCACAAGGGCAGGGGGTGGCCAAAAACATTCAGTACTTC	CASSPQGQGVAKNIQYF
.	TRBV5-4	TRBJ2-3	14	TRBD2	TGTGCCACCGAGGAATTAGCGGGAGCAGATACGCAGTATTTT	CATEELAGADTQYF
.	TRBV4-3	TRBJ1-2	14	.	TGCGCCAGCAGCCAAACCGGGACGTACTATGGCTACACCTTC	CASSQTGTYYGYTF
.	TRBV29-1	TRBJ2-1	15	TRBD2	TGCAGCGTTGCAAAGCGGGGGGGCTCCTACAATGAGCAGTTCTTC	CSVAKRGGSYNEQFF
.	TRBV5-1	TRBJ1-4	16	.	TGCGCCAGCAGCCCAACAGTACGGGCAACTAATGAAAAACTGTTTTTT	CASSPTVRATNEKLFF
.	TRBV30	TRBJ1-1	13	.	TGTGCTAGGGAGGGGCTGAGAAACACTGAAGCTTTCTTT	CAREGLRNTEAFF
.	TRBV28	TRBJ1-2	14	.	TGTGCCAGCAGTTCCGCAGGGAGTAACTATGGCTACACCTTC	CASSSAGSNYGYTF
.	TRBV5-1	TRBJ2-1	16	TRBD2	TGCGCCAGCAGCCCGCGGACTAGCGGGAACCACAATGAGCAGTTCTTC	CASSPRTSGNHNEQFF
.	TRBV9	TRBJ2-3	15	TRBD2	TGTGCCAGCAGCGCCACTAGCGGGACAACAGATACGCAGTATTTT	CASSATSGTTDTQYF
.	TRBV28	TRBJ1-2	16	TRBD1	TGTGCCAGCGCACTCTCCCAGGGACAGGGTGACTATGGCTACACCTTC	CASALSQGQGDYGYTF
.	TRBV9	TRBJ2-2	14	TRBD1	TGTGCCAGCAGCGTAACAGGGGTAACCGGGGAGCTGTTTTTT	CASSVTGVTGELFF
once	TRBV19	TRBJ2-1	17	TRBD2	TGTGCCAGTACCAGGCCCTTACTAGCGGGAGGGCCTAATGAGCAGTTCTTC	CASTRPLLAGGPNEQFF
.	TRBV2	TRBJ1-2	13	.	TGTGCCAGCAGTGTTGGCTTTTCCTATGGCTACACCTTC	CASSVGFSYGYTF
.	TRBV9	TRBJ2-1	17	TRBD2	TGTGCCAGCAGCCCCGGGTGGACTAGCGGGCCGTACAATGAGCAGTTCTTC	CASSPGWTSGPYNEQFF
few	TRBV10-3	TRBJ1-1	12	.	TGTGCCATCAGGGGGCTGAACACTGAAGCTTTCTTT	CAIRGLNTEAFF
.	TRBV4-1	TRBJ2-3	17	TRBD2	TGCGCCAGCAGCCAACCATTTGGGGGGGTGAGGACAGATACGCAGTATTTT	CASSQPFGGVRTDTQYF
.	TRBV29-1	TRBJ1-2	13	.	TGCAGCGTTGAAGATCTACAGATCTATGGCTACACCTTC	CSVEDLQIYGYTF
.	TRBV5-1	TRBJ2-6	15	.	TGCGCCAGCAGCTTGGTGGGGTCTGGGGCCAACGTCCTGACTTTC	CASSLVGSGANVLTF
.	TRBV7-9	TRBJ2-1	14	.	TGTGCCAGCAGTCGACGTCTCGGTGACAATGAGCAGTTCTTC	CASSRRLGDNEQFF
.	TRBV30	TRBJ1-3	12	.	TGTGCCTGGAGTGTACTCGGGGAAATTATATATTTT	CAWSVLGEIIYF
.	TRBV7-9	TRBJ2-1	15	.	TGTGCCAGCAGCTTAACGGGACAACCCTACAATGAGCAGTTCTTC	CASSLTGQPYNEQFF
once	TRBV5-4	TRBJ2-5	19	TRBD2	TGTGCCAGCAGACGGGGTGGGCACGGACTAGCGGGAGACGGAGAGACCCAGTACTTC	CASRRGGHGLAGDGETQYF
.	TRBV18	TRBJ2-7	14	TRBD1	TGTGCCAGCTCACTCGGACAGGCTAACTACGAGCAGTACTTC	CASSLGQANYEQYF
once	TRBV7-2	TRBJ1-5	14	.	TGTGCCAGCAGCTTGGGAGTCTCGGGTCAGCCCCAGCATTTT	CASSLGVSGQPQHF
.	TRBV7-8	TRBJ1-5	18	TRBD1	TGTGCCAGCAGCTTCGCGGTCCAGACAGGGTATAGCAATCAGCCCCAGCATTTT	CASSFAVQTGYSNQPQHF
once	TRBV5-1	TRBJ2-5	13	TRBD1	TGCGCCAGCAGTCCCGACAGGGCGGAGACCCAGTACTTC	CASSPDRAETQYF
once	TRBV5-6	TRBJ2-7	14	.	TGTGCCAGCAGCGGCAGGTTAAGCTCCTACGAGCAGTACTTC	CASSGRLSSYEQYF
.	TRBV2	TRBJ1-6	16	TRBD1	TGTGCCAGCAGTAAGGGACAGGGGGCGGATAATTCACCCCTCCACTTT	CASSKGQGADNSPLHF
.	TRBV2	TRBJ2-7	15	TRBD2	TGTGCCAGCAGTGGTCTAGCTAGCGGGGTATACGAGCAGTACTTC	CASSGLASGVYEQYF
.	TRBV19	TRBJ1-2	13	.	TGTGCCAGTAGTATTGAGAGGAACTATGGCTACACCTTC	CASSIERNYGYTF
.	TRBV30	TRBJ1-2	14	.	TGTGCCTGGAGTGACCGAATACACGGGAATGGCTACACCTTC	CAWSDRIHGNGYTF
.	TRBV21-1	TRBJ2-4	14	.	TGTGCCAGCGAAAAGAGACTAGCCAAAAACATTCAGTACTTC	CASEKRLAKNIQYF
.	TRBV9	TRBJ2-5	16	TRBD2	TGTGCCAGCAGCGTAGATCATGGTAGCGGGGGTGAGACCCAGTACTTC	CASSVDHGSGGETQYF
.	TRBV6-5	TRBJ2-2	16	TRBD2	TGTGCCAGCAGTTCCCCAGCGGGATCGAACACCGGGGAGCTGTTTTTT	CASSSPAGSNTGELFF
.	TRBV5-4	TRBJ2-2	15	.	TGTGCCAGCACCTTCCAGACTCCCAACACCGGGGAGCTGTTTTTT	CASTFQTPNTGELFF
.	TRBV7-2	TRBJ1-4	14	.	TGTGCCAGCAGCTTAAAGGGGGAGGGCGAAAAACTGTTTTTT	CASSLKGEGEKLFF
.	TRBV7-2	TRBJ2-7	11	.	TGTGCCAGCAGCGTCAGAAGCGAGCAGTACTTC	CASSVRSEQYF
.	TRBV10-3	TRBJ1-2	15	.	TGTGCCATCAGTGATCGGCAGGGAGGTTTCTATGGCTACACCTTC	CAISDRQGGFYGYTF
.	TRBV6-1	TRBJ1-5	15	.	TGTGCCAGCAGTGAAGGTCGGGCTCGAAATCAGCCCCAGCATTTT	CASSEGRARNQPQHF
.	TRBV6-1	TRBJ1-1	14	.	TGTGCCAGCAGTGAAGATCTCGTCAGGCCTAGGGCTTTCTTT	CASSEDLVRPRAFF
.	TRBV30	TRBJ1-1	13	.	TGTGCCTGGAATCCGGGGAGTAGGACTGAAGCTTTCTTT	CAWNPGSRTEAFF
.	TRBV29-1	TRBJ2-1	17	TRBD2	TGCAGCGTCCCTGGACTAGCGGGAGGGCCCCCCTACAATGAGCAGTTCTTC	CSVPGLAGGPPYNEQFF
.	TRBV18	TRBJ2-3	13	.	TGTGCCAGCTCCGGGACTAGCACAGATACGCAGTATTTT	CASSGTSTDTQYF
.	TRBV4-3	TRBJ1-2	14	.	TGCGCCAGCAGCCAAGACGAGGGATCCTATGGCTACACCTTC	CASSQDEGSYGYTF
.	TRBV20-1	TRBJ1-2	11	.	TGCAGTGCTAGAGCAGGCTATGGCTACACCTTC	CSARAGYGYTF
.	TRBV30	TRBJ1-6	13	TRBD1	TGTGCCTGGGGAGGACAGGGCGGATCACCCCTCCACTTT	CAWGGQGGSPLHF
.	TRBV5-6	TRBJ2-6	15	.	TGTGCCAGCCGCTATAGGGCCTCTGGGGCCAACGTCCTGACTTTC	CASRYRASGANVLTF
.	TRBV30	TRBJ1-4	14	.	TGTGCCTGGAGTGTATCAGTGGTTAATGAAAAACTGTTTTTT	CAWSVSVVNEKLFF
.	TRBV6-1	TRBJ2-7	14	TRBD1	TGTGCCAGCAGAGCCGGGACAGGGGGGTACGAGCAGTACTTC	CASRAGTGGYEQYF
.	TRBV27	TRBJ2-7	15	.	TGTGCCAGCAGTTTAGCGCGGGGTCGAACCTACGAGCAGTACTTC	CASSLARGRTYEQYF
.	TRBV10-3	TRBJ1-1	15	TRBD1	TGTGCCATCAGGACGACAGGGTCAATGAACACTGAAGCTTTCTTT	CAIRTTGSMNTEAFF
.	TRBV5-1	TRBJ2-6	18	TRBD1	TGCGCCAGCAGCCCCAGGACAGGGGGCTTGTCTGGGGCCAACGTCCTGACTTTC	CASSPRTGGLSGANVLTF
.	TRBV6-1	TRBJ1-1	15	.	TGTGCTTTAGGGGGGGCGCAGAGGATGAACACTGAAGCTTTCTTT	CALGGAQRMNTEAFF
.	TRBV5-1	TRBJ2-1	16	TRBD2	TGCGCCAGCAGCTTGGCCGATACTAGCGGGGGAGATGAGCAGTTCTTC	CASSLADTSGGDEQFF
.	TRBV27	TRBJ2-5	13	.	TGTGCCAGCAGTTTAAGGGGGACAGAGACCCAGTACTTC	CASSLRGTETQYF
.	TRBV6-5	TRBJ2-2	16	.	TGTGCCAGCAGTTATAGGAGGCCTCCGGACACCGGGGAGCTGTTTTTT	CASSYRRPPDTGELFF
once	TRBV6-5	TRBJ1-3	12	.	TGTGCCAGCAGGAACCCCGGAAACACCATATATTTT	CASRNPGNTIYF
.	TRBV5-1	TRBJ1-3	16	TRBD1	TGCGCCAGCAGCCCGGGACAGGTCTACTCTGGAAACACCATATATTTT	CASSPGQVYSGNTIYF